The present T cell receptor (beta chain) was sequenced within a study of CD8 T cells in ankylosing spondylitis. Regarding the study as a whole: It appeared that ankylosing spondylitis blood was characterized by a TCR beta motif of under ten highly homologous variants. A number of the motif variants had already been described in reactive arthritis synovial fluid and blood.

The CDR3 consists of 19 residues. CDR1 and CDR2 from the germline V gene are SGHTA and FQGNSA. Unmatched junction bases numbered 12, after V lost 0 bases and J lost 5 bases. TCRdb re-analysed the 5' RACE reads in MiXCR, keeping a single row per CDR3 protein. The data show 700,000 to 1,000,000 distinct CDR3 sequences, 12% seen once. As regards this clonotype: The target antigen is unknown.

Source material: blood, either unsorted or a sorted T cell fraction (not recorded which). The TCR sequence derives from a male donor with ankylosing spondylitis. The V and J genes are TRBV7-2 and TRBJ2-3, with 12 bases aligning to TRBD2. CDR3 DNA sequence: TGTGCCAGCAGCTTAGCTGCTAGCGGGGGGGCCGGTTCGTTAGATACGCAGTATTTT. This codes for CASSLAASGGAGSLDTQYF.